This T cell receptor beta chain was captured by sequencing in a study of blood T cells in healthy people across ages. Study outcomes and limitations: Researchers judged that diversity estimates from one million T cells fell short of true values.

Next came a second PCR, run for about 6 to 11 cycles, which used a sample-barcoded 5' primer along with a J-beta primer mix. TCRdb itself ran the 5' RACE reads through MiXCR, one entry per CDR3 protein. Among some 920,000 distinct CDR3 sequences, 45% to 60% were seen once, and the ten largest hold around a fifth. In regard to this clonotype: Its cognate antigen is unknown.

The germline V gene has CDR1 SEHNR and CDR2 FQNEAQ (reference sequence). This CDR3 has 18 residues. V lost 4 bases and J lost 4; bases outside the gene matches: 12. Researchers collected 9 to 10 milliliters of peripheral blood from every single donor. The chain couples TRBV7-9 to TRBJ2-3, with 12 bases lining up with TRBD2. The material sequenced was blood. The sequence was obtained from an older woman in good health. As DNA, the CDR3 is TGTGCCAGCAGCTCGGAGGGTGGACTAGCGGGACTCTCAGATACGCAGTATTTT. Translation gives CASSSEGGLAGLSDTQYF.